This is a list of T cell receptor beta chains from one sample in a study of blood T cell repertoires in COVID-19. Here immunoSEQ multiplex PCR was the method, and the copy in TCRdb shows in-frame clones only, minus some. The repertoire holds about 95,000 clones, with 81% as singletons. Sequenced: peripheral blood. The receptors were sampled from a man at least 80 years old with active or convalescent COVID-19. The CDR3 runs from the conserved cysteine through the conserved F or W. D genes are given only for firm matches. Where a row states a size, it is once, few, many or the class of an expanded clone; other rows omit it.

d_call clone_size j_call v_call cdr3_nt cdr3_aa
. . TRBJ1-3 TRBV10-3 TGTGCCATCAGTGAGGGCAGGGACTCTGGAAACACCATATATTTT CAISEGRDSGNTIYF
TRBD1 . TRBJ2-2 TRBV6-5 TGTGCCAGCAGTTTTTCGACAGGGGGCAGCACCGGGGAGCTGTTTTTT CASSFSTGGSTGELFF
TRBD1 . TRBJ2-5 TRBV18 TGTGCCAGCTCACCGACGGACAGGGCCGAGCGGGAGACCCAGTACTTC CASSPTDRAERETQYF
. . TRBJ1-5 TRBV15 TGTGCCACCAGCAGACACAGGACACCTGTCGATCAGCCCCAGCATTTT CATSRHRTPVDQPQHF
TRBD1 once TRBJ2-7 TRBV19 TGTGCCCCGACCTTAGACGGACAGGGGGTATACGAGCAGTACTTC CAPTLDGQGVYEQYF
. few TRBJ1-6 TRBV25-1 TGTGCCAGCAGTGAATCGGGGGGTACTAATTCACCCCTCCACTTT CASSESGGTNSPLHF
. . TRBJ1-2 TRBV28 TGTGCCAGCAGTTTAATTCAGAATAACTATGGCTACACCTTC CASSLIQNNYGYTF
TRBD1 . TRBJ1-1 TRBV2 TGTGCCAGCACTTTAGGACAGGGGGTTGTTGAAGCTTTCTTT CASTLGQGVVEAFF
. . TRBJ2-1 TRBV18 TGTGCCAGCTCACCACTGGGGAGCGGACGGAGTAATGAGCAGTTCTTC CASSPLGSGRSNEQFF
. . TRBJ1-5 TRBV10-2 TGCGCCAGCAGTCTAGACAGTAATCAGCCCCAGCATTTT CASSLDSNQPQHF
TRBD2 few TRBJ2-3 TRBV20-1 TGCAGTGCTAGTTCCCGCGGGGGAGCCCGCACAGATACGCAGTATTTT CSASSRGGARTDTQYF
. once TRBJ1-5 TRBV6-2/TRBV6-3 TGTGCCAGCAGTGCGGACACAGATCAGCCCCAGCATTTT CASSADTDQPQHF
TRBD1 . TRBJ2-1 TRBV20-1 TGCAGTGCTAGTATGGGGGACAGCTTAACGATAAATGAGCAGTTCTTC CSASMGDSLTINEQFF
. once TRBJ2-4 TRBV21-1 TGTGCCAGCAGCAAATACGGGGAACTAGCCAAAAACATTCAGTACTTC CASSKYGELAKNIQYF
. few TRBJ2-3 TRBV29-1 TGCAGCGTCTACCCAGGGGCGACAGATACGCAGTATTTT CSVYPGATDTQYF
. . TRBJ2-7 TRBV16 TGTGCCAGCAGCCAATTCGGGAGCTCCTACGAGCAGTACTTC CASSQFGSSYEQYF
. once TRBJ2-7 TRBV6-5 TGTGCCAGCAGTTTCCACCCGGACACGAACTACGAGCAGTACTTC CASSFHPDTNYEQYF
TRBD2 . TRBJ2-5 TRBV4-2 TGTGCCAGCAGCCAATCCCTTTCAGTCGGGGGGGCTCAAGAGACCCAGTACTTC CASSQSLSVGGAQETQYF
. . TRBJ2-1 TRBV2 TGTGCCAGCAGTGATCCTTCGGGGAGGAGCTCCTACAATGAGCAGTTCTTC CASSDPSGRSSYNEQFF
TRBD1 . TRBJ2-3 TRBV2 TGTGCCAGCAATCCGGGGACAGGGGTCACAGATACGCAGTATTTT CASNPGTGVTDTQYF
. once TRBJ1-5 TRBV3-1/TRBV3-2 TGTGCCAGCAGCCATGAGGGTAGCAATCAGCCCCAGCATTTT CASSHEGSNQPQHF
. . TRBJ2-2 TRBV19 TGTGCCAGTAGCGATCGACATGGGGGCGCGGTTTTCGACGGGGAGCTGTTTTTT CASSDRHGGAVFDGELFF
. . TRBJ1-6 TRBV2 TGTGCCAGCAGGCGGGGGCGGACAGAGCCCAATTCACCCCTCCACTTT CASRRGRTEPNSPLHF
. . TRBJ1-3 TRBV6-2/TRBV6-3 TGTGCCAGCAGTTACGCAGGGGCTGGAAACACCATATATTTT CASSYAGAGNTIYF
TRBD1 . TRBJ2-3 TRBV6-5 TGTGCCAGCAGAGACAGGGGCCGTAGCACAGATACGCAGTATTTT CASRDRGRSTDTQYF
TRBD1 . TRBJ1-6 TRBV10-3 TGTGCCATCAGTACGAACCGGGACAGGGTCCATTCACCCCTCCACTTT CAISTNRDRVHSPLHF
. . TRBJ2-5 TRBV29-1 TGCAGCGTTGAAGGCGGTGGTCCGGTGGAGACCCAGTACTTC CSVEGGGPVETQYF